The 27 T cell receptor beta chains presented below share a single source sample, sequenced in a study of T cells after yellow fever vaccination. Each CDR3 protein gets one entry after TCRdb re-called the 5' RACE reads with MiXCR. In the table there are around 600,000 distinct CDR3 sequences, roughly 12% of which are singletons. Sequencing used PBMCs, obtained on the day of the yellow fever booster vaccination. Receptors were obtained from a man aged 25 to 40 who received the YFV17D yellow fever vaccine.

The chain carries TRBV19 and TRBJ1-5; unclear D gene. The length of the CDR3 is 14 residues. Per germline, CDR1 LNHDA and CDR2 SQIVND (reference sequence). V lost 3 bases and J 0 bases, leaving 6 bases between the germline ends. CDR3: CASSIGHSNQPQHF. For the CDR3, the DNA is TGTGCCAGTAGTATCGGGCATAGCAATCAGCCCCAGCATTTT.

This clonotype was picked up a small number of times. Written as DNA, the CDR3 is TGCAGTGCCAGGTGGCTAGCGGGAGACCATGAGCAGTTCTTC. It is translated as CSARWLAGDHEQFF. V is TRBV20-1 and J is TRBJ2-1, with TRBD2 matching over 10 bases. There are 14 residues in the CDR3. V shed 6 bases, J shed 8 bases, and the junction held 10 bases outside the gene matches. The germline V gene has CDR1 DFQATT and CDR2 SNEGSKA (reference sequence).

The gene calls are TRBV7-2 and TRBJ2-2, with a possible D match to TRBD2 (6 bases). The germline V gene encodes CDR1 SGHTA and CDR2 FQGNSA. The CDR3 consists of 13 residues. Trimming left V 5 bases short and J 5 bases short, with 9 bases between. The CDR3 DNA reads as TGTGCCAGCAGCGCGGGACCAACCGGGGAGCTGTTTTTT. Translated, it gives CASSAGPTGELFF.

This chain joins TRBV6-1 and TRBJ1-2; D not resolved. Germline-derived CDR1 and CDR2 are MNHNS and SASEGT. The CDR3 contains 13 residues. The V and J ends lost 7 bases and 3 bases respectively, with 12 bases between them. CDR3 sequence: CASTTGGYYGYTF. CDR3 bases: TGTGCCAGCACCACGGGCGGCTACTATGGCTACACCTTC.

The chain combines TRBV10-2 with TRBJ2-7, with 7 bases matching TRBD2. The CDR3 is made up of 15 amino acids. Per the germline V gene, CDR1 is WSHSY and CDR2 is SAAADI. Trimming at V came to 7 bases and at J to 5 bases, leaving 14 bases not matched to a gene. This CDR3 reads CASKPLREGRDEQYF. CDR3 DNA sequence: TGCGCCAGCAAGCCACTACGTGAGGGGAGGGACGAGCAGTACTTC.

The chain has TRBV7-2 and TRBJ2-1; TRBD1 or TRBD2 may be the D gene (6 bases each). Deletions cut 5 bases from V and 3 bases from J, with 20 bases between. This CDR3 has 17 amino acids. CDR1 SGHTA and CDR2 FQGNSA come from the germline V gene. The CDR3 bases are TGTGCCAGCAGCCTTGGGGTAGGGGGGCAGGTCTACAATGAGCAGTTCTTC. The encoded protein is CASSLGVGGQVYNEQFF.

The chain combines TRBV7-2 with TRBJ2-1; no clear D. Trimming stripped 3 bases from V and 0 bases from J, with 9 bases between. Germline-derived CDR1 and CDR2 are SGHTA and FQGNSA. This CDR3 is built from 15 residues. The CDR3, as DNA: TGTGCCAGCAGCTTCTTAGTTGGCTCCTACAATGAGCAGTTCTTC. Amino acid sequence: CASSFLVGSYNEQFF.

The rearrangement uses TRBV5-4 and TRBJ1-4; D not resolved. Per germline, CDR1 SGHNT and CDR2 YYREEE (reference sequence). This CDR3 region has 12 residues. V was trimmed by 4 bases and J by 12 bases, leaving 13 bases between them. The CDR3 protein is CASSLQNSELFF. Here the CDR3 DNA reads TGTGCCAGCAGCCTACAGAACTCAGAACTGTTTTTT. Together with reference TRBV5-4 and TRBJ1-4, the CDR3 gives the full variable domain: ETGVTQSPTHLIKTRGQQVTLRCSSQSGHNTVSWYQQALGQGPQFIFQYYREEENGRGNFPPRFSGLQFPNYSSELNVNALELDDSALYLCASSLQNSELFFGSGTQLSVL.

The chain is built from TRBV28 and TRBJ2-6; 8 nucleotides agree with TRBD1. Looked up from germline, CDR1 is MDHEN and CDR2 is SYDVKM. J lost 9 bases, V lost 2 bases, and 3 bases had no gene match. This CDR3 comprises 14 residues. CDR3 region: CASSLGQGGNVLTF. For the CDR3, the DNA is TGTGCCAGCAGTTTAGGACAGGGTGGCAACGTCCTGACTTTC.

This rearrangement joins TRBV10-3 to TRBJ2-4; 8 positions match TRBD2. With 3 bases clipped from V and 2 bases from J, the junction kept 6 bases outside the gene matches. CDR3 size: 16 residues. Germline loops: CDR1 ENHRY, CDR2 SYGVKD. The CDR3 DNA sequence: TGTGCCATCAGTGAAACTAGCGGACCCCCCAAAAACATTCAGTACTTC. Translating it yields CAISETSGPPKNIQYF.

This clonotype was seen once. The V call is TRBV5-1, the J call TRBJ2-2; 10 positions match TRBD2. The germline gives CDR1 SGHRS, CDR2 YFSETQ. This CDR3 has 18 residues. V lost 4 bases and J lost 4; bases outside the gene matches: 13. CDR3 DNA sequence: TGCGCCAGCAGCCCTACTTCTAGCGGGAGCCGCGGCACCGGGGAGCTGTTTTTT. Translating it yields CASSPTSSGSRGTGELFF. The whole variable domain, remainder taken from reference TRBV5-1 and TRBJ2-2, is KAGVTQTPRYLIKTRGQQVTLSCSPISGHRSVSWYQQTPGQGLQFLFEYFSETQRNKGNFPGRFSGRQFSNSRSEMNVSTLELGDSALYLCASSPTSSGSRGTGELFFGEGSRLTVL.

The chain recombines TRBV7-2 with TRBJ2-3, with a weak D call TRBD1 (5 bases). The CDR3 is 16 amino acids. V was shortened by 4 bases and J by 4 bases, with 18 bases between the two germline ends. The germline V gene has CDR1 SGHTA and CDR2 FQGNSA. As DNA, the CDR3 is TGTGCCAGCAGCTCCCTCCCGCAGGGTAACGCAGATACGCAGTATTTT. Protein product: CASSSLPQGNADTQYF.

The V and J genes are TRBV29-1 and TRBJ1-2; possibly TRBD1 for D (5 bases). CDR1 is SQVTM and CDR2 is ANQGSEA in the germline V gene. The length of the CDR3 is 12 residues. V was trimmed by 4 bases and J by 6 bases, leaving 12 bases between them. The CDR3 loop is CSVVGALNGYTF. DNA for the CDR3: TGCAGCGTTGTAGGGGCCCTAAATGGCTACACCTTC.

This clonotype turned up a few times. This chain joins TRBV7-8 and TRBJ2-7, with 7 bases fitting TRBD1. Germline V gene lookup returns CDR1 SGHVS and CDR2 FQNEAQ. CDR3 length equals 15 residues. Germline trimming cut 5 bases from V and 4 bases from J; bases unmatched to any gene: 11. CDR3 nucleotides: TGTGCCAGCAGCAGACAGGGCACGGGGTTTTACGAGCAGTACTTC. It encodes CASSRQGTGFYEQYF.

This chain links TRBV20-1 with TRBJ1-5; D remains unclear. The V gene lost 3 bases and the J gene lost 0 bases, with 9 bases spanning the gap. The V gene's germline CDR1 is DFQATT and CDR2 SNEGSKA (reference sequence). The CDR3 consists of 14 residues. DNA of the CDR3: TGCAGTGCTAGTGCGGGGAATAGCAATCAGCCCCAGCATTTT. Translating gives CSASAGNSNQPQHF.

This clonotype was found a few times. The chain has TRBV6-2 or TRBV6-3 and TRBJ2-7, with TRBD2 as a possible D gene (6 bases). The CDR3 consists of 15 residues. CDR1 and CDR2 (germline): MNHEY, SVGEGT. Trimming left V 7 bases short and J 0 bases short, with 16 bases between. CDR3 protein: CASTASPGVSYEQYF. The CDR3 bases are TGTGCCAGCACCGCATCCCCGGGAGTCTCCTACGAGCAGTACTTC.

This clonotype occurred a few times. This chain uses TRBV6-5 with TRBJ2-1; possibly TRBD2 for D (6 bases). The ends were cut back, 0 bases at V and 7 bases at J, with 16 bases in the middle. The CDR3 runs 16 residues. The germline V gene has CDR1 MNHEY and CDR2 SVGAGI. CDR3 region: CASSYSGRRGWNEQFF. In nucleotides, the CDR3 is TGTGCCAGCAGTTACTCCGGGCGACGGGGGTGGAATGAGCAGTTCTTC.

This clonotype was observed a handful of times. V and J are TRBV29-1 and TRBJ2-1; maybe TRBD2 (5 bases). Germline V gene sequence: CDR1 SQVTM, CDR2 ANQGSEA. V was cut by 8 bases and J by 0 bases, with 17 bases left in between. The CDR3 consists of 15 residues. CDR3 sequence (DNA): TGCAGCCTCTCCTCCGGGGTCAGCTCCTACAATGAGCAGTTCTTC. Amino acid sequence: CSLSSGVSSYNEQFF.

This clonotype appeared a few times. The chain recombines TRBV12-3 or TRBV12-4 with TRBJ2-3; D possibly corresponds to TRBD2 (5 bases). V gave up 0 bases and J gave up 2 bases, with 12 bases separating them. The CDR3 consists of 16 residues. CDR3 residues: CASSLAQAAPTDTQYF. The CDR3 bases are TGTGCCAGCAGTTTAGCGCAAGCGGCCCCCACAGATACGCAGTATTTT.

This chain uses TRBV7-9 with TRBJ2-3, with 9 bases aligning to TRBD2. Germline V gene lookup returns CDR1 SEHNR and CDR2 FQNEAQ (reference sequence). With 5 bases clipped from V and 6 bases from J, the junction kept 12 bases outside the gene matches. The CDR3 spans 16 residues. For the CDR3, the DNA is TGTGCCAGCAGCCCTCCCCTGCGGGAGGGCCTGGATACGCAGTATTTT. Its translation: CASSPPLREGLDTQYF.

This chain links TRBV12-3 or TRBV12-4 with TRBJ2-3; D not resolved. V was shortened by 4 bases and J by 4 bases, with 12 bases between the two germline ends. The CDR3 has 14 residues. The CDR3 DNA is TGTGCCAGCAGTTCGCCCCTTTCATCAGATACGCAGTATTTT. Protein sequence: CASSSPLSSDTQYF.

There are a few counts of this clonotype. V and J are TRBV6-1 and TRBJ2-3; TRBD2 is a possible D gene (7 bases). Germline V gene lookup returns CDR1 MNHNS and CDR2 SASEGT. This CDR3 has 15 residues. Trimming shortened V by 6 bases and J by 5 bases, and 18 bases separated the two germline ends. CDR3 sequence reads: CASSPTWGGGDTQYF. The CDR3 DNA reads as TGTGCCAGCAGCCCTACCTGGGGGGGCGGAGATACGCAGTATTTT.

In its sample, this clonotype was seen many times. The V and J genes are TRBV7-2 and TRBJ2-4; 11 bases agree with TRBD2. V trimming: 5 bases; J trimming: 6 bases; junction bases outside the gene matches: 12. The germline V gene has CDR1 SGHTA and CDR2 FQGNSA. The CDR3 length is 17 residues. The CDR3 DNA sequence: TGTGCCAGCAGCCCTTTAGCGGGAGGGGCCCCAAGAAACATTCAGTACTTC. It translates to CASSPLAGGAPRNIQYF.

The V gene is TRBV7-9, the J gene TRBJ2-7; D is undetermined. CDR1 is SEHNR, CDR2 FQNEAQ, per germline (reference sequence). The length of the CDR3 is 13 residues. V lost 5 bases, J lost 3 bases, and 11 bases lay in between. The CDR3 here is CASSPDPRYEQYF. The DNA of the CDR3 is TGTGCCAGCAGCCCAGACCCTCGCTACGAGCAGTACTTC.

The sample holds a few counts of this clonotype. The chain recombines TRBV12-3 or TRBV12-4 with TRBJ2-3; TRBD2 matches at 9 bases. The CDR3 loop spans 16 amino acids. V shed 5 bases and J 5 bases; nucleotides not matched to a gene: 11. The CDR3, as DNA: TGTGCCAGCAGTCCTCAGGCGGGAGGGCCCGGAGATACGCAGTATTTT. Protein: CASSPQAGGPGDTQYF.

In its sample, this clonotype was seen a few times. The rearrangement links TRBV29-1 to TRBJ2-1; 11 nucleotides line up with TRBD2. After removal of 4 bases from V and 9 bases from J, the junction contained 23 bases not matched to a gene. Germline loops: CDR1 SQVTM, CDR2 ANQGSEA. This CDR3 comprises 19 residues. The CDR3 reads CSVGSLGSGRGRAAGEQFF. Here the CDR3 DNA reads TGCAGCGTTGGGTCTTTGGGTAGCGGGAGGGGGAGGGCCGCGGGTGAGCAGTTCTTC.

V gene TRBV6-2 or TRBV6-3 combines with J gene TRBJ1-1; 7 nucleotides match TRBD1. After removal of 6 bases from V and 7 bases from J, the junction contained 5 bases not matched to a gene. This CDR3 has 12 residues. Looked up from germline, CDR1 is MNHEY and CDR2 is SVGEGT. CDR3 sequence: CASRLGQNEAFF. CDR3 DNA: TGTGCCAGCAGATTGGGACAGAATGAAGCTTTCTTT.